This TCR beta chain was observed in a study of shared clonotypes between healthy human individuals. As for the study in general: Each donor's CD8 memory used one plate, CD8 naive two, each CD4 subset three.

CD45RO-negative CD8 cells positively selected for CCR7 made up the naive population, which excluded terminally differentiated effector memory CD45RA+ cells. Nashville, Tennessee was home to all donors, who were Caucasian adults. Looked up from germline, CDR1 is SEHNR and CDR2 is FQNEAQ (reference sequence). This CDR3 region has 15 residues. Trimming at V came to 3 bases and at J to 6 bases, leaving 4 bases not matched to a gene. Each subset's genomic DNA was split evenly across several immunoSEQ plates. The table came from immunoSEQ multiplex PCR; TCRdb's copy has only in-frame clones and leaves some out. The repertoire holds 2 million to 2.5 million clones, with about 95% as singletons. A note on this clone: Its target is unknown.

Study-wide results and caveats: Shared clonotypes across all four donors exceeded non-shared ones in generation probability.

The receptor was isolated from a man between 18 and 35 years old in good health. The sequenced material came from naive CD8+ T cells sorted from blood. This chain uses TRBV7-9 with TRBJ1-6; TRBD1 aligns across 8 bases. CDR3 amino acids: CASSFWTGINSPLHF. In nucleotides, the CDR3 is TGTGCCAGCAGCTTTTGGACAGGGATTAATTCACCCCTCCACTTT.